This T cell receptor (beta chain) was recorded in a study of blood T cell repertoires in COVID-19. At the level of the study: Acute-phase and convalescent COVID-19 samples originated in the United States, Italy and Spain. PBMCs, B-cell-depleted T cells, or T cells provided the cDNA or gDNA that made up the material.

Original processing notes: Cell counts per sample came from amplifying reference gene primers. Measured with immunoSEQ multiplex PCR; TCRdb has only the in-frame clones, and not every one. The V and J calls and the clone size are those of that table, but D and trimming were determined from the DNA. The table includes over 15,000 clones, more than 85% detected once. There are 16 residues in the CDR3. Germline V gene sequence: CDR1 SGHTA, CDR2 FQGNSA. Trimming pared 11 bases from V and 0 bases from J, leaving 19 bases between. The source of this sequence is a man in his 70s with acute or convalescent COVID-19. The chain is built from TRBV7-2 and TRBJ2-2, with unresolved D. Sequencing was done on a sample of peripheral blood. The CDR3 region is CAATDGAAANTGELFF. The CDR3 nucleotides read TGTGCCGCAACCGATGGTGCGGCAGCGAACACCGGGGAGCTGTTTTTT.